One T cell receptor (beta chain) is described in this entry. The antigen is not known. Only CD45RO-negative cells positively selected for CCR7 counted as naive CD8 cells, so terminally differentiated effector memory CD45RA+ cells were excluded. Libraries were prepared by immunoSEQ multiplex PCR; TCRdb keeps only in-frame clonotypes and omits some of them. The sample includes just over 2,000,000 clones, approximately 94% seen only once; the top ten take approximately 1.2%. The record originates from a study of shared clonotypes between healthy human individuals. Study as a whole: Contributing individuals were two females and a few males aged 18 to 49. The study's findings and limits: Deeper or shallower sequencing was expected to change how clonotypes are shared among donors.

Deletions cut 2 bases from V and 5 bases from J, with 16 bases between. This CDR3 region has 15 residues. Germline CDR1 is SGHTA and CDR2 is FQGTGA. The clonotype originates from a man younger than 30 in good health. This sequence joins TRBV7-3 and TRBJ2-7; D possibly corresponds to TRBD1 (7 bases). The specimen was naive CD8+ T cells sorted from blood. The CDR3 DNA is TGTGCCAGCAGCTTAGGAGGGGGCGCGAGGAACGAGCAGTACTTC. It specifies CASSLGGGARNEQYF.